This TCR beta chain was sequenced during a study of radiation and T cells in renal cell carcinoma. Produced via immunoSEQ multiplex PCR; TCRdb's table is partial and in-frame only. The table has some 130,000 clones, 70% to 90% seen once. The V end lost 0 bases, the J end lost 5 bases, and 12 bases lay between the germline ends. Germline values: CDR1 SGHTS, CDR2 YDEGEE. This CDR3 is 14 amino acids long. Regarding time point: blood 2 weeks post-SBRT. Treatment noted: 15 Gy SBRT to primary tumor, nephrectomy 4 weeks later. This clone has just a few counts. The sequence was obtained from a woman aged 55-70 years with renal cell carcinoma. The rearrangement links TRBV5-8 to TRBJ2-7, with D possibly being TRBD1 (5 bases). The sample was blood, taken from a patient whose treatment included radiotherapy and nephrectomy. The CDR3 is CASSLGQGFHEQYF. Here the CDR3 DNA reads TGTGCCAGCAGCTTGGGTCAGGGTTTCCACGAGCAGTACTTC.